A single TCR beta chain is shown here with its context. Its antigen remains unidentified. At the DNA level, this CDR3 is encoded by other sequences in the same sample as well. This record belongs to a study of T cells in localized non-small cell lung cancer. Study results and limitations: In adjacent lung, a median around 52 of the top 100 tumor clones were found.

Measured with immunoSEQ multiplex PCR; TCRdb has only the in-frame clones, and not every one. This table has 70,000 or so clones, approximately 88% appearing once. Per germline, CDR1 SNHLY and CDR2 FYNNEI. This CDR3 region has 12 residues. V lost 7 bases and J lost 1, with 8 bases in between. The TCR originated in a female donor at least 60 years old with stage I lung adenocarcinoma. The sequenced sample was peripheral blood, obtained before any cancer treatment. The chain uses TRBV2 and TRBJ2-7, with D perhaps matching TRBD2 (5 bases). CDR3 protein: CASKADSYEQYF. The CDR3 DNA follows: TGTGCCAGCAAAGCGGATTCCTACGAGCAGTACTTC.